These 31 T cell receptor beta chains were all obtained from the same sample, sequenced in a study of cytomegalovirus exposure and HLA in healthy donors. The repertoire was sequenced with immunoSEQ multiplex PCR; TCRdb's copy has only in-frame clones and lacks some. The sample holds some 61,000 clones, 95% to 98% seen once. The material sequenced was PBMCs. Source of these receptors: a woman aged 18-29 years in good health and CMV-seropositive.

This rearrangement joins TRBV7-9 to TRBJ2-7; 11 bases align to TRBD2. This CDR3 has 15 amino acids. The germline V gene has CDR1 SEHNR and CDR2 FQNEAQ (reference sequence). Trimming took 1 base from V and 7 from J; bases not matched to a gene: 6. The CDR3 nucleotides are TGTGCCAGCAGCTTAGGACTAGCGGGGAATTGGGAGCAGTACTTC. Residues: CASSLGLAGNWEQYF. The whole variable domain, filled in from reference TRBV7-9 and TRBJ2-7, reads DTGVSQNPRHKITKRGQNVTFRCDPISEHNRLYWYRQTLGQGPEFLTYFQNEAQLEKSRLLSDRFSAERPKGSFSTLEIQRTEQGDSAMYLCASSLGLAGNWEQYFGPGTRLTVT.

The V call is TRBV27, the J call TRBJ2-5, with TRBD1 identical over 7 bases. After removal of 5 bases from V and 1 base from J, the junction contained 4 bases not matched to a gene. This CDR3 is 14 amino acids long. The germline CDR1 and CDR2 sequences are MNHEY and SMNVEV (reference sequence). CDR3 loop: CASSTGTVQETQYF. For the CDR3, the DNA is TGTGCCAGCAGTACGGGGACAGTCCAAGAGACCCAGTACTTC.

This chain connects TRBV5-4 to TRBJ2-3; 14 bases are shared with TRBD2. This CDR3 is built from 15 residues. Trimming at V came to 3 bases and at J to 3 bases, leaving 0 bases not matched to a gene. Germline V gives CDR1 SGHNT, CDR2 YYREEE (reference sequence). For the CDR3, the DNA is TGTGCCAGCAGCTGGACTAGCGGGAGGACAGATACGCAGTATTTT. Its translation is CASSWTSGRTDTQYF.

The rearrangement links TRBV11-1 to TRBJ1-4; D remains ambiguous. V shed 5 bases and J shed 10 bases, with 14 bases lying between them. The length of the CDR3 is 13 residues. The germline V gene has CDR1 SGHAT and CDR2 FQDESV (reference sequence). CDR3 sequence (DNA): TGTGCCAGCAGCCCCGGAGGGATCGGAAAACTGTTTTTT. This translates into CASSPGGIGKLFF.

J is TRBJ2-1 and V is TRBV7-3; TRBD1 is a possible D gene (6 bases). Germline CDR1 and CDR2: SGHTA and FQGTGA. The length of the CDR3 is 12 residues. V lost 4 bases and J 7 bases, leaving 8 bases between the germline ends. The CDR3 region is CASSSTGNEQFF. The CDR3 bases are TGTGCCAGCAGCTCCACAGGGAATGAGCAGTTCTTC. Full variable domain (outside the CDR3, taken from reference TRBV7-3 and TRBJ2-1): GAGVSQTPSNKVTEKGKYVELRCDPISGHTALYWYRQSLGQGPEFLIYFQGTGAADDSGLPNDRFFAVRPEGSVSTLKIQRTERGDSAVYLCASSSTGNEQFFGPGTRLTVL.

The rearrangement uses TRBV21-1 and TRBJ1-5. TRBV21-1 is a pseudogene segment. This CDR3 region has 16 residues. DNA for the CDR3: TGTGCCAGCAGCACCCTCTCTACCGGGCCTAGCATCCCCCAGCATTTT. It specifies CASSTLSTGPSIPQHF.

This chain links TRBV5-1 with TRBJ1-1; a possible D gene is TRBD1 (6 bases). Trimming removed 0 bases at V and 4 bases at J, with 7 bases between. CDR3 length equals 13 residues. Germline V gene sequence: CDR1 SGHRS, CDR2 YFSETQ. CDR3 in amino acids: CASSLGGPTEAFF. CDR3 in DNA: TGCGCCAGCAGCTTGGGGGGGCCCACTGAAGCTTTCTTT.

V gene TRBV28 combines with J gene TRBJ2-7; D may be TRBD1 (5 bases). The V gene's germline CDR1 is MDHEN and CDR2 SYDVKM. The V end was cut by 4 bases, the J end by 3 bases, with 13 bases between. This CDR3 has 14 residues. As DNA, the CDR3 is TGTGCCAGCAGTTCAGTAGGGGTTAGCTACGAGCAGTACTTC. Its translation: CASSSVGVSYEQYF.

This chain links TRBV4-2 with TRBJ2-7; TRBD2 matches at 8 bases. CDR3 size: 15 residues. The trim removed 8 bases at V and 3 bases at J, leaving 12 bases unmatched. CDR1 and CDR2 (germline): LGHNA, YNFKEQ. As DNA, the CDR3 is TGTGCCAGCGCCCCTCTGGGACTAGATTACTACGAGCAGTACTTC. Protein: CASAPLGLDYYEQYF.

This clone was seen once. The rearrangement links TRBV4-1 to TRBJ1-1, with D unclear. The CDR3 has 14 amino acids. Germline CDR1 is MGHRA and CDR2 is YSYEKL. Deletions cut 1 base from V and 5 bases from J, with 11 bases between. The DNA of the CDR3 is TGCGCCAGCAGCCAAGGGGGAGGTCGGACTGAAGCTTTCTTT. Translating gives CASSQGGGRTEAFF.

The CDR3: CASSPNGGLNTEAFF. The CDR3, as DNA: TGTGCCAGCTCACCCAACGGGGGGCTGAACACTGAAGCTTTCTTT. The chain joins TRBV18 to TRBJ1-1; D might be TRBD1 (6 bases). Looked up from germline, CDR1 is KGHSH and CDR2 is LQKENI. The CDR3 contains 15 residues. Trimming pared 3 bases from V and 0 bases from J, leaving 11 bases between.

In this sample, this clone turned up once. The chain is built from TRBV30 and TRBJ2-7, with a weak D call TRBD1 (6 bases). CDR1 and CDR2 from the germline V gene are GTSNPN and SVGIG (reference sequence). V was cut by 5 bases and J by 2 bases, with 10 bases left in between. This CDR3 is built from 12 residues. The CDR3 region has the DNA TGTGCCTGGGAACAGGGAACCTACGAGCAGTACTTC. Translation: CAWEQGTYEQYF.

The chain couples TRBV4-2 to TRBJ2-2, with 9 positions matching TRBD1. The CDR3 totals 17 residues. From germline, CDR1 is LGHNA and CDR2 YNFKEQ. The V segment lost 3 bases and the J segment 0 bases; nucleotides outside the gene matches: 5. The DNA of the CDR3 is TGTGCCAGCAGCCACCCACGGACAGGGGCGAACACCGGGGAGCTGTTTTTT. Translated, it gives CASSHPRTGANTGELFF.

This clone showed up just a few times. This chain joins TRBV5-6 and TRBJ1-2; D possibly corresponds to TRBD1 (6 bases). Germline values: CDR1 SGHDT, CDR2 YYEEEE. V was trimmed by 4 bases and J by 4 bases, leaving 17 bases between them. There are 15 residues in the CDR3. The CDR3 sequence: CASSPPLGRGYGYTF. CDR3 in DNA: TGTGCCAGCAGCCCACCATTGGGCAGGGGCTATGGCTACACCTTC.

This sequence joins TRBV6-1 and TRBJ2-1, with 14 bases that match TRBD2. Per the germline V gene, CDR1 is MNHNS and CDR2 is SASEGT. V was pared by 4 bases and J by 15 bases, with 11 bases of the junction left unmatched. The CDR3 is 15 residues long. The CDR3 region is CASSARLAGGRPPFF. The CDR3, as DNA: TGTGCCAGCAGTGCGCGACTAGCGGGAGGGCGACCACCGTTCTTC.

V usage is TRBV29-1 and J usage is TRBJ2-1; maybe TRBD1 (6 bases). The germline V and J ends were trimmed by 8 bases and 1 base, with 9 bases remaining between them. Germline V gene sequence: CDR1 SQVTM, CDR2 ANQGSEA. The CDR3 contains 12 residues. The CDR3: CSYDRSYNEQFF. The CDR3 nucleotides are TGCAGCTACGACAGGTCCTACAATGAGCAGTTCTTC.

This chain connects TRBV5-1 to TRBJ2-1; maybe TRBD2 (6 bases). The CDR3 has 16 amino acids. V lost 0 bases to trimming and J lost 0 bases, with 10 bases between them. Germline-derived CDR1 and CDR2 are SGHRS and YFSETQ. CDR3 sequence: CASSLALASSYNEQFF. In nucleotides, the CDR3 is TGCGCCAGCAGCTTGGCACTAGCAAGCTCCTACAATGAGCAGTTCTTC.

This chain connects TRBV27 to TRBJ2-3; D uncertain. This CDR3 comprises 15 residues. CDR1 MNHEY and CDR2 SMNVEV come from the germline V gene (reference sequence). The V and J ends lost 6 bases and 1 base respectively, with 14 bases between them. The CDR3 is CASSFIGGRTDTQYF. The CDR3 DNA sequence: TGTGCCAGCAGCTTTATAGGCGGCCGCACAGATACGCAGTATTTT.

J is TRBJ2-7 and V is TRBV5-4, with 10 bases matching TRBD2. V lost 4 bases and J lost 8; bases outside the gene matches: 18. Germline V lookup: CDR1 SGHNT, CDR2 YYREEE (reference sequence). CDR3 length: 17 amino acids. The CDR3 coding sequence is TGTGCCAGCAGCCAAACCCTCCAGCGGGAGGGTATAGGCAAGCAGTACTTC. Translated: CASSQTLQREGIGKQYF.

The rearrangement uses TRBV10-3 and TRBJ1-2, with D perhaps TRBD1 (6 bases). Germline V lookup: CDR1 ENHRY, CDR2 SYGVKD. The length of the CDR3 is 14 residues. V lost 3 bases and J 4 bases, leaving 12 bases between the germline ends. This CDR3 is CAISDPDRFYGYTF. The CDR3 DNA reads TGTGCCATCAGTGATCCCGACAGGTTCTATGGCTACACCTTC.

The V gene is TRBV27, the J gene TRBJ2-7, with 12 bases identical to TRBD2. With 5 bases clipped from V and 3 bases from J, the junction kept 8 bases outside the gene matches. There are 16 residues in the CDR3. The V gene's germline CDR1 is MNHEY and CDR2 SMNVEV (reference sequence). CDR3 protein: CASSKNLAGGNYEQYF. CDR3 DNA: TGTGCCAGCAGTAAGAATCTAGCGGGAGGGAACTACGAGCAGTACTTC.

The chain couples TRBV28 to TRBJ2-1; 11 bases fit TRBD2. The germline CDR1 and CDR2 sequences are MDHEN and SYDVKM. CDR3 length: 14 amino acids. V dropped 10 bases and J dropped 4; count of bases not matched to a gene: 6. The CDR3 coding sequence is TGTGCCACCGAGGGACTAGCGGCTTACAATGAGCAGTTCTTC. It codes for CATEGLAAYNEQFF.

The chain is built from TRBV25-1 and TRBJ2-5; D gene unclear. This CDR3 comprises 13 residues. Trimming took off 0 bases at V and 6 bases at J, with 8 bases between the two ends. CDR1 is MGHDK, CDR2 SYGVNS, per germline. The CDR3 DNA follows: TGTGCCAGCAGTGAATACGACTTTCAGACCCAGTACTTC. Its protein is CASSEYDFQTQYF.

The V gene is TRBV28, the J gene TRBJ2-7; 11 nucleotides line up with TRBD2. CDR1 MDHEN and CDR2 SYDVKM come from the germline V gene. The CDR3 extends over 16 amino acids. Germline trimming cut 3 bases from V and 2 bases from J; bases unmatched to any gene: 6. CDR3 in amino acids: CASSFRELAGAYEQYF. The DNA of the CDR3 is TGTGCCAGCAGTTTCCGCGAACTAGCGGGGGCCTACGAGCAGTACTTC.

The chain uses TRBV30 and TRBJ1-1; the D gene is possibly TRBD1 (5 bases). Per the germline V gene, CDR1 is GTSNPN and CDR2 is SVGIG (reference sequence). Trimming shortened V by 0 bases and J by 11 bases, and 13 bases separated the two germline ends. The CDR3 extends over 12 amino acids. The CDR3 reads CAWSVVSGSAFF. The CDR3 nucleotides read TGTGCCTGGAGTGTCGTTTCAGGGTCGGCTTTCTTT. Drawing the rest from reference TRBV30 and TRBJ1-1, the complete variable domain is SQTIHQWPATLVQPVGSPLSLECTVEGTSNPNLYWYRQAAGRGLQLLFYSVGIGQISSEVPQNLSASRPQDRQFILSSKKLLLSDSGFYLCAWSVVSGSAFFGQGTRLTVV.

This chain joins TRBV5-1 and TRBJ1-2, with D hard to call. This CDR3 spans 12 amino acids. V was trimmed by 0 bases and J by 7 bases, leaving 7 bases between them. In germline, CDR1 is SGHRS, CDR2 YFSETQ. CDR3 bases: TGCGCCAGCAGCTTGGACGAGGGTGGCTACACCTTC. Residues: CASSLDEGGYTF. The complete variable domain, with remaining parts taken from reference TRBV5-1 and TRBJ1-2, reads KAGVTQTPRYLIKTRGQQVTLSCSPISGHRSVSWYQQTPGQGLQFLFEYFSETQRNKGNFPGRFSGRQFSNSRSEMNVSTLELGDSALYLCASSLDEGGYTFGSGTRLTVV.

This clone was detected once. The rearrangement uses TRBV28 and TRBJ1-5, with D perhaps TRBD1 (5 bases). This CDR3 has 12 amino acids. Germline V gives CDR1 MDHEN, CDR2 SYDVKM. Trimming left V 5 bases short and J 10 bases short, with 12 bases between. The DNA of the CDR3 is TGTGCCAGCAGTCCCCTGGGACTTCCCCAGCATTTT. Protein: CASSPLGLPQHF.

The V and J genes are TRBV2 and TRBJ2-7; TRBD2 agrees at 14 bases. The CDR3 extends over 15 amino acids. Germline values: CDR1 SNHLY, CDR2 FYNNEI. V was clipped by 6 bases and J by 7 bases; unmatched bases: 8. CDR3 protein: CASRGLAGDGREQYF. DNA for the CDR3: TGTGCCAGCAGGGGACTAGCGGGAGATGGAAGGGAGCAGTACTTC.

The chain is built from TRBV9 and TRBJ2-1; D is perhaps TRBD2 (5 bases). V lost 0 bases and J lost 2, with 12 bases in between. CDR1 SGDLS and CDR2 YYNGEE come from the germline V gene. This CDR3 is 16 amino acids long. The CDR3 region has the DNA TGTGCCAGCAGCGTAGGGGAGCTTGGGACCTACAATGAGCAGTTCTTC. Translated, it gives CASSVGELGTYNEQFF.

This clone was observed once. The chain is built from TRBV25-1 and TRBJ1-4, with D maybe TRBD1 (5 bases). Between the trimmed V and J ends, which lost 3 bases and 8 bases, there was a span of 7 bases. Germline CDR1 is MGHDK and CDR2 is SYGVNS. The CDR3 length is 12 residues. As DNA, the CDR3 is TGTGCCAGCAGTGATAGGGGAGAAAAACTGTTTTTT. This codes for CASSDRGEKLFF. The full variable domain, completed using reference TRBV25-1 and TRBJ1-4, is EADIYQTPRYLVIGTGKKITLECSQTMGHDKMYWYQQDPGMELHLIHYSYGVNSTEKGDLSSESTVSRIRTEHFPLTLESARPSHTSQYLCASSDRGEKLFFGSGTQLSVL.

J is TRBJ2-4 and V is TRBV12-1; TRBD1 is the table's D call and was not checked against the DNA. TRBV12-1 constitutes a pseudogene. The CDR3 has 16 amino acids. The CDR3, as DNA: TGTGCCAGCAGCCCGGGACAGGGTCTAGCCAAAAACATTCAGTACTTC. Protein sequence: CASSPGQGLAKNIQYF.